The 9 T cell receptor beta chains reported below all come from one sample, sequenced in a study of blood T cells in healthy people across ages (dated by TCRdb to the mid-2010s). Receptor libraries were prepared by 5' RACE. Sequencer: Illumina HiSeq 2500. A second about 7 to 11 cycle PCR used a sample-barcoded 5' primer and a J-beta primer mix. TCRdb passed the public sequencing reads through fastp at Q25 and MiXCR, retaining productive beta sequences. Rows merge per CDR3 protein into single entries with the most common DNA and genes. This sample holds some 790,000 distinct CDR3 sequences; around 30% were observed only once. The ten most abundant clones make up about 18% of the sample. The sequenced material came from blood. These receptors all stem from a woman at least 80 years old in good health.

This clonotype occurred a few times. The chain has TRBV14 and TRBJ2-1, with 13 bases aligning to TRBD2. The CDR3 contains 16 residues. The V gene's germline CDR1 is SGHDN and CDR2 FVKESK. V lost 0 bases, J lost 8 bases, and 4 bases stayed unmatched. In DNA, the CDR3 is TGTGCCAGCAGCCAAGATGGACTAGCGGGGGTGTATGAGCAGTTCTTC. This sequence encodes CASSQDGLAGVYEQFF.

This clonotype occurred a few times. V gene TRBV19 combines with J gene TRBJ1-2; D is possibly TRBD1 (6 bases). V was clipped by 8 bases and J by 4 bases, with 17 bases between them. The length of the CDR3 is 14 residues. CDR1 LNHDA and CDR2 SQIVND come from the germline V gene (reference sequence). Written as DNA, the CDR3 is TGTGCCAGTGCCTCAAGGGGGGGCGCCTATGGCTACACCTTC. Translation gives CASASRGGAYGYTF.

There are many counts of this clonotype. This chain connects TRBV15 to TRBJ2-2; the D gene is possibly TRBD2 (5 bases). The V end lost 0 bases, the J end lost 0 bases, and 8 bases lay between the germline ends. The CDR3 covers 16 residues. The germline CDR1 and CDR2 sequences are LNHNV and YYDKDF (reference sequence). The CDR3 coding sequence is TGTGCCACCAGCAGAGATCGGGGAGCGAACACCGGGGAGCTGTTTTTT. This encodes CATSRDRGANTGELFF.

This chain connects TRBV15 to TRBJ1-5, with D possibly TRBD1 on 5 matching bases. The length of the CDR3 is 15 residues. The V gene lost 1 base and the J gene lost 1 base, with 8 bases spanning the gap. In germline, CDR1 is LNHNV, CDR2 YYDKDF (reference sequence). The chain's CDR3 is CATSRGGLSNQPQHF. The CDR3 coding sequence is TGTGCCACCAGCAGAGGGGGGTTAAGCAATCAGCCCCAGCATTTT.

This clonotype occurred a few times. The germline gene is not matched at one end of the junction; a read error may be the cause. The chain has TRBV6-1 and TRBJ2-3, with 12 bases matching TRBD2. The CDR3 contains 17 residues. Germline values: CDR1 MNHNS, CDR2 SASEGT. This CDR3 is CANSPGLAGYSTDTQYF. The DNA of the CDR3 is TGTGCCAACAGTCCCGGACTAGCGGGGTATAGCACAGATACGCAGTATTTT.

In this sample, this clonotype turned up many times. V gene TRBV2 combines with J gene TRBJ2-3; 7 bases are shared with TRBD1. Looked up from germline, CDR1 is SNHLY and CDR2 is FYNNEI. The ends lost 5 bases at V and 0 bases at J; junction bases unmatched: 8. This CDR3 is 16 amino acids long. CDR3 DNA sequence: TGTGCCAGCAGTAAACCCGGGACAGAAAGCACAGATACGCAGTATTTT. This gives the protein CASSKPGTESTDTQYF.

This clonotype was counted ten times or more. The V gene is TRBV6-1, the J gene TRBJ2-7, with D hard to call. Germline V lookup: CDR1 MNHNS, CDR2 SASEGT. This CDR3 has 13 amino acids. V was clipped by 6 bases and J by 0 bases, with 9 bases between them. CDR3 DNA sequence: TGTGCCAGCAGGGCTGCTAGCTCCTACGAGCAGTACTTC. As protein: CASRAASSYEQYF.

This rearrangement joins TRBV30 to TRBJ2-7, with D tentatively TRBD2 (5 bases). The CDR3 has 12 amino acids. In germline, CDR1 is GTSNPN, CDR2 SVGIG (reference sequence). V lost 4 bases and J 10 bases, leaving 17 bases between the germline ends. The CDR3 region has the DNA TGTGCCTGGAATTTCGGGGTGGAGATCCAGTACTTC. Its translation is CAWNFGVEIQYF. Combining the CDR3 with reference TRBV30 and TRBJ2-7 gives the whole variable domain SQTIHQWPATLVQPVGSPLSLECTVEGTSNPNLYWYRQAAGRGLQLLFYSVGIGQISSEVPQNLSASRPQDRQFILSSKKLLLSDSGFYLCAWNFGVEIQYFGPGTRLTVT.

This clonotype showed up just a few times. The chain joins TRBV5-5 to TRBJ2-1; TRBD2 matches at 7 bases. The CDR3 has 18 amino acids. Germline CDR1 SGHKS, CDR2 YYEKEE (reference sequence). With 1 base clipped from V and 5 bases from J, the junction kept 15 bases outside the gene matches. Here the CDR3 DNA reads TGTGCCAGCAGCTTGAGACTAGCAGGAGGCCAAAAGGACAATGAGCAGTTCTTC. Encoded protein: CASSLRLAGGQKDNEQFF.